These T cell receptor beta chains were read from a single sample in a study of early T cells in non-severe SARS-CoV-2 infection. TCRdb redid the calling of the 5' RACE reads with MiXCR, one entry per CDR3 protein. Seen here are 77,000 or so distinct CDR3 sequences, more than 14% observed once, and the top ten hold roughly 4.2%. This sample comprised whole blood, obtained at baseline. These receptors all come from an adult who was a healthcare worker with PCR-confirmed SARS-CoV-2 infection or an uninfected control (not recorded which). Each CDR3 is given with its conserved first and last residue. Each record gives: clone size, V gene, J gene, D gene, CDR3 protein, CDR3 DNA. The D gene is left open where the match is weak. Rows give clone size only sometimes, using once, few, many, or a class for an expanded clone.

>NA|TRBV4-1|TRBJ2-1|NA
CASSQGSVSYNEQFF
TGCGCCAGCAGCCAAGGTAGCGTCTCCTACAATGAGCAGTTCTTC
>few|TRBV7-8|TRBJ2-4|NA
CASSLLAGRQNIQYF
TGTGCCAGCAGCTTATTGGCGGGGCGGCAAAACATTCAGTACTTC
>many|TRBV2|TRBJ1-1|NA
CASRPGGFDTEAFF
TGTGCCAGCAGACCTGGGGGTTTCGACACTGAAGCTTTCTTT
>NA|TRBV29-1|TRBJ1-1|NA
CSVVRQVNTEAFF
TGCAGCGTTGTAAGACAGGTGAACACTGAAGCTTTCTTT
>NA|TRBV10-2|TRBJ2-7|NA
CASRDPSYEQYF
TGCGCCAGCAGGGACCCATCCTACGAGCAGTACTTC
>few|TRBV5-1|TRBJ1-1|TRBD1
CASSSRTGGLNTEAFF
TGCGCCAGCAGCTCCCGGACAGGGGGCCTGAACACTGAAGCTTTCTTT
>few|TRBV7-9|TRBJ2-2|NA
CASSSIPGLFF
TGTGCCAGCAGCTCGATCCCTGGGCTGTTTTTT
>many|TRBV4-1|TRBJ2-7|TRBD2
CASSQDPNGGSYEQYF
TGCGCCAGCAGCCAAGATCCGAATGGCGGGAGCTACGAGCAGTACTTC
>few|TRBV7-9|TRBJ2-1|NA
CASRGVAFNEQFF
TGTGCCAGCAGGGGAGTAGCGTTCAATGAGCAGTTCTTC
>few|TRBV2|TRBJ2-3|NA
CASSWTASTDTQYF
TGTGCCAGCAGCTGGACGGCTAGCACAGATACGCAGTATTTT
>few|TRBV18|TRBJ1-1|NA
CASSPDILHTEAFF
TGTGCCAGCTCACCAGACATACTACACACTGAAGCTTTCTTT
>few|TRBV28|TRBJ1-4|NA
CATTKYGGWEKLFF
TGTGCCACCACAAAGTACGGGGGATGGGAAAAACTGTTTTTT
>few|TRBV7-2|TRBJ2-3|NA
CASSLILRNTQYF
TGTGCCAGCAGCTTAATTCTTCGGAATACGCAGTATTTT
>NA|TRBV7-2|TRBJ2-7|TRBD2
CASSPGGAGESSYEQYF
TGTGCCAGCAGCCCCGGGGGAGCGGGAGAGAGCTCCTACGAGCAGTACTTC
>NA|TRBV7-6|TRBJ2-3|NA
CASSQVAGLDTQYF
TGTGCCAGCAGCCAGGTGGCAGGGCTAGATACGCAGTATTTT
>NA|TRBV5-1|TRBJ2-1|TRBD2
CASSLAVLTSGSSDEQFF
TGCGCCAGCAGCTTGGCCGTTTTGACTAGCGGGAGTAGCGATGAGCAGTTCTTC
>NA|TRBV5-1|TRBJ1-2|NA
CASTPGGMNGYTF
TGCGCCAGCACTCCTGGGGGGATGAACGGCTACACCTTC
>NA|TRBV5-6|TRBJ2-7|TRBD1
CASSLGGMSSYEQYF
TGTGCCTCTAGCTTAGGGGGCATGAGCTCCTACGAGCAGTACTTC
>NA|TRBV29-1|TRBJ2-7|NA
CSPWTESSYEQYF
TGCAGCCCCTGGACGGAGAGCTCCTACGAGCAGTACTTC
>many|TRBV7-9|TRBJ2-1|NA
CASSIAAGVGEQFF
TGTGCCAGCAGCATAGCGGCAGGGGTTGGCGAGCAGTTCTTC
>few|TRBV10-1|TRBJ2-3|NA
CASSGQRADTQYF
TGCGCCAGCAGTGGTCAGCGGGCGGATACGCAGTATTTT
>few|TRBV7-2|TRBJ2-7|NA
CASSLVASDEQYF
TGCGCCAGCAGCTTAGTGGCTAGCGACGAGCAGTACTTC
>NA|TRBV27|TRBJ2-5|NA
CASSPRSGQETQYF
TGTGCCAGCAGTCCCCGAAGCGGGCAAGAGACCCAGTACTTC
>NA|TRBV2|TRBJ1-4|NA
CASRKAGGRRVHEKLFF
TGTGCCAGCAGAAAAGCGGGGGGGCGACGAGTCCACGAAAAACTGTTTTTT
>NA|TRBV5-1|TRBJ2-7|NA
CASSFASGPYLEQYF
TGCGCCAGCAGCTTCGCATCAGGCCCGTATCTAGAGCAGTACTTC
>few|TRBV27|TRBJ1-1|NA
CASSFSPFGLMNTEAFF
TGTGCCAGCAGTTTCTCTCCCTTTGGTCTGATGAACACTGAAGCTTTCTTT
>NA|TRBV6-5|TRBJ2-5|NA
CASRPLAKETQYF
TGTGCCAGCAGGCCTCTAGCCAAAGAGACCCAGTACTTC
>NA|TRBV28|TRBJ2-7|TRBD1
CASSLTGREQYF
TGTGCCAGCAGTTTGACAGGGCGAGAGCAGTACTTC
>many|TRBV20-1|TRBJ2-7|TRBD2
CSAESGRARYEQYF
TGCAGTGCCGAGAGCGGGAGGGCCCGTTACGAGCAGTACTTC
>many|TRBV2|TRBJ1-1|TRBD1
CASSLQGEDTEAFF
TGTGCCAGCAGTCTACAGGGGGAGGACACTGAAGCTTTCTTT
>NA|TRBV28|TRBJ2-1|TRBD2
CASSLSLGGSGRLYEQFF
TGTGCCAGCAGTTTATCCCTCGGGGGTAGCGGGAGGTTGTATGAGCAGTTCTTC
>few|TRBV6-4|TRBJ1-6|NA
CASSDSGGGSPLHF
TGTGCCAGCAGTGACAGCGGGGGTGGTTCACCCCTCCACTTT
>few|TRBV6-5|TRBJ2-6|TRBD2
CASSYSLGAGSSGANVLTF
TGTGCCAGCAGTTATTCCCTAGGAGCGGGGAGCTCTGGGGCCAACGTCCTGACTTTC
>NA|TRBV6-5|TRBJ2-3|TRBD2
CASRSLAGGSTDTQYF
TGTGCCAGCAGATCCCTAGCGGGAGGAAGCACAGATACGCAGTATTTT
>many|TRBV3-1|TRBJ2-7|NA
CASSPVGTYEQYF
TGTGCCAGCAGCCCAGTGGGCACCTACGAGCAGTACTTC
>few|TRBV6-1|TRBJ1-3|NA
CASSEAQDSGNTIYF
TGTGCCAGCAGTGAAGCGCAGGACTCTGGAAACACCATATATTTT
>NA|TRBV29-1|TRBJ2-7|NA
CSALETGPSYEQYF
TGCAGCGCCCTCGAGACAGGTCCCTCCTACGAGCAGTACTTC
>many|TRBV4-2|TRBJ2-7|TRBD2
CASSQNTGLASEQYF
TGTGCCAGCAGCCAAAATACGGGACTAGCTAGCGAGCAGTACTTC
>NA|TRBV20-1|TRBJ2-3|NA
CSARTGLATDTQYF
TGCAGTGCTAGAACGGGCCTGGCCACAGATACGCAGTATTTT
>NA|TRBV10-3|TRBJ2-7|NA
CAISGQSLYEQYF
TGTGCCATCTCCGGACAGAGCCTCTACGAGCAGTACTTC
>NA|TRBV7-3|TRBJ2-1|NA
CASSSAGNYNEQFF
TGTGCCAGCAGCTCCGCCGGGAACTACAATGAGCAGTTCTTC
>few|TRBV3-1|TRBJ2-2|NA
CASSPRPGNTGELFF
TGTGCCAGCAGCCCACGTCCCGGGAACACCGGGGAGCTGTTTTTT
>NA|TRBV10-3|TRBJ2-4|NA
CAISGSTGAKNIQYF
TGTGCCATCAGTGGATCGACAGGAGCCAAAAACATTCAGTACTTC
>few|TRBV5-1|TRBJ2-5|NA
CASSLKAQSSGGETQYF
TGCGCCAGCAGCTTGAAGGCCCAGAGTAGCGGCGGGGAGACCCAGTACTTC
>NA|TRBV29-1|TRBJ1-1|TRBD1
CSAGTGVTEAFF
TGCAGCGCCGGGACAGGGGTGACTGAAGCTTTCTTT
>NA|TRBV7-2|TRBJ2-1|TRBD1
CASSHRTGHEQFF
TGTGCCAGCAGCCACAGGACAGGGCATGAGCAGTTCTTC
>NA|TRBV18|TRBJ1-1|NA
CASSPPGVSLEAFF
TGTGCCAGCTCTCCCCCGGGGGTATCTCTTGAAGCTTTCTTT
>NA|TRBV30|TRBJ2-5|NA
CAWSVGASKTQYF
TGTGCCTGGAGTGTAGGGGCCTCAAAGACCCAGTACTTC